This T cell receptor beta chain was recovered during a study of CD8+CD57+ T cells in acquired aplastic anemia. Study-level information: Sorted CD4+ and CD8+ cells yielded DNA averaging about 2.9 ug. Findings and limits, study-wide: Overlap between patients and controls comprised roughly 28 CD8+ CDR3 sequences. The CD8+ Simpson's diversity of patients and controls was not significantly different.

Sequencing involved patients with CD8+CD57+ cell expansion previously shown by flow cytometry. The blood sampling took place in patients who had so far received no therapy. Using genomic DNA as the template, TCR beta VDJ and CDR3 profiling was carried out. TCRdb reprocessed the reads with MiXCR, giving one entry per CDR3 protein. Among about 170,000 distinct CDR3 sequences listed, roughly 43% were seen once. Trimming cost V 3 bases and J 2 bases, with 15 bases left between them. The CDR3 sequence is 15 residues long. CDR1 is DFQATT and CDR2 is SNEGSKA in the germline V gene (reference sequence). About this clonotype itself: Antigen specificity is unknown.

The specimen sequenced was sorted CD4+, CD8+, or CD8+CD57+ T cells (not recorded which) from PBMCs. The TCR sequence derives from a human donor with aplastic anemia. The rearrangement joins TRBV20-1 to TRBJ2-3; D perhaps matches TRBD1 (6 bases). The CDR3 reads CSASGDNVYTDTQYF. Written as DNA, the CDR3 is TGCAGTGCTAGTGGGGACAACGTTTACACAGATACGCAGTATTTT.